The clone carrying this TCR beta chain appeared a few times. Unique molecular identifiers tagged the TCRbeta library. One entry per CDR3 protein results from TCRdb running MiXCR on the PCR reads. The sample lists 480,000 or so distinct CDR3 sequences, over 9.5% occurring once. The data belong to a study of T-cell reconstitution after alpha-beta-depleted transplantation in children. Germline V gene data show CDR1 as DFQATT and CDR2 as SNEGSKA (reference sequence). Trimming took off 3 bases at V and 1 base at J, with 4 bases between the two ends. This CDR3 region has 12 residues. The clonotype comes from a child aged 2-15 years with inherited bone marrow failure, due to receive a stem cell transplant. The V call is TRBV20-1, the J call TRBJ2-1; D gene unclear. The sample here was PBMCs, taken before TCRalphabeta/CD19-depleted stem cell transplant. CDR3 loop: CSASESYNEQFF. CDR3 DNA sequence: TGCAGTGCTAGTGAGTCCTACAATGAGCAGTTCTTC.